These 14 T cell receptor beta chains were sequenced from one sample in a study of regulatory T cells in long-lasting Graves disease. Library construction for TCR beta used iRepertoire HTBI primers and Arm-PCR of CDR3 regions. From the multiplex PCR reads, TCRdb called clonotypes with MiXCR, one entry per CDR3 protein. The data contain roughly 440,000 distinct CDR3 sequences, about 16% of them seen just once; the ten biggest clones take up under 30%. Time point indicated: newly diagnosed GD, antithyroid drugs for less than 3 months. TCR sequences were obtained from RNA taken from PBMCs. These data also formed part of another study, on T cells in Graves' hyperthyroidism and ophthalmopathy.

This sample comprised peripheral blood mononuclear cells (PBMCs), obtained at new diagnosis, from a patient treated with antithyroid drugs. These receptors all stem from a woman aged 18-29 years with Graves disease.

This clonotype was seen repeatedly, ten times or more. The CDR3 DNA sequence: TGCGCCAGCAATACTTTCACCGGGGGAAACACTGAAGCTTTCTTT. Protein: CASNTFTGGNTEAFF. V usage is TRBV5-1 and J usage is TRBJ1-1; D perhaps matches TRBD1 (5 bases). CDR1 is SGHRS and CDR2 is YFSETQ in the germline V gene. Trimming cost V 6 bases and J 2 bases, with 17 bases left between them. This CDR3 region has 15 residues.

This clonotype was picked up many times. The rearrangement joins TRBV30 to TRBJ1-2; a possible D gene is TRBD1 (6 bases). V was shortened by 1 base and J by 8 bases, with 20 bases between the two germline ends. Germline V gives CDR1 GTSNPN, CDR2 SVGIG (reference sequence). CDR3 length: 15 amino acids. This CDR3 reads CAWSDKTGAVGGYTF. The CDR3 coding sequence is TGTGCCTGGAGTGATAAGACAGGAGCGGTTGGCGGCTACACCTTC.

This clonotype appeared a few times. Germline and junction disagree at one end, which may indicate a read error. This chain's CDR3 is CTSSGILAGAGDTQYF. As DNA, the CDR3 is TGCACCAGCAGCGGTATACTAGCGGGAGCGGGGGATACGCAGTATTTT. The chain employs TRBV5-1 and TRBJ2-3; TRBD2 matches at 11 bases. The germline gives CDR1 SGHRS, CDR2 YFSETQ. The CDR3 consists of 16 residues.

J is TRBJ2-7 and V is TRBV19; D gene uncertain. Germline CDR1 LNHDA, CDR2 SQIVND (reference sequence). The CDR3 is made up of 13 amino acids. Trimming took 0 bases from V and 3 from J, leaving 6 bases between them. This chain's CDR3 is CASSIDFLYEQYF. Here the CDR3 DNA reads TGTGCCAGTAGTATAGACTTCCTCTACGAGCAGTACTTC.

This chain uses TRBV11-2 with TRBJ2-5, with D perhaps matching TRBD1 or TRBD2 (6 bases each). The germline V gene encodes CDR1 SGHAT and CDR2 FQNNGV. This CDR3 is built from 14 residues. Trimming cost V 4 bases and J 4 bases, with 13 bases left between them. The chain's CDR3 is CASSSGGSAETQYF. DNA of the CDR3: TGTGCCAGCAGCTCCGGGGGCTCGGCAGAGACCCAGTACTTC.

This clonotype has a count of ten or more. The chain couples TRBV27 to TRBJ2-7; 9 bases are shared with TRBD2. Germline V lookup: CDR1 MNHEY, CDR2 SMNVEV (reference sequence). This CDR3 is 15 amino acids long. Trimming at V came to 7 bases and at J to 2 bases, leaving 9 bases not matched to a gene. The CDR3 bases are TGTGCCAGCACCCAGACTAGCGGAGCACCCTACGAGCAGTACTTC. It codes for CASTQTSGAPYEQYF.

This clonotype was seen many times. This chain uses TRBV6-2 or TRBV6-3 with TRBJ1-1; D gene unclear. CDR1 is MNHEY, CDR2 SVGEGT, per germline. The CDR3 length is 14 residues. Trimming shortened V by 7 bases and J by 1 base, and 13 bases separated the two germline ends. This CDR3 is CASIRRAENTEAFF. CDR3 in DNA: TGTGCCAGCATTCGGCGGGCAGAGAACACTGAAGCTTTCTTT.

This clonotype has just a few counts. The J gene is TRBJ2-7, the V gene TRBV11-2; the match to TRBD2 covers 8 bases. The CDR3 length is 16 residues. The junction had 12 bases not matched to a gene; V was cut back by 5 bases and J by 3 bases. The germline CDR1 and CDR2 sequences are SGHAT and FQNNGV. CDR3 protein: CASSAPRGGGSYEQYF. The CDR3, as DNA: TGTGCCAGCAGCGCCCCCCGGGGGGGGGGCAGCTACGAGCAGTACTTC.

At least ten counts were recorded for this clonotype. The chain uses TRBV28 and TRBJ1-1; D is possibly TRBD1 (6 bases). CDR3 size: 15 residues. V shed 3 bases and J shed 11 bases, with 22 bases lying between them. CDR1 MDHEN and CDR2 SYDVKM come from the germline V gene. In nucleotides, the CDR3 is TGTGCCAGCAGTTTCGGGGGGGCGGGGAGCGTATCGGCTTTCTTT. This sequence encodes CASSFGGAGSVSAFF.

There are many counts of this clonotype. This rearrangement joins TRBV3-1 to TRBJ2-3; D call uncertain. Germline loops: CDR1 LGHDT, CDR2 YNNKEL (reference sequence). V lost 4 bases, J lost 2 bases, and 13 bases lay in between. The CDR3 is made up of 15 amino acids. CDR3 protein: CASSLRSGFTDTQYF. CDR3 DNA sequence: TGTGCCAGCAGCCTCAGATCCGGTTTCACAGATACGCAGTATTTT.

This clonotype was detected many times. The chain uses TRBV7-2 and TRBJ2-3, with D unclear. Germline V gene lookup returns CDR1 SGHTA and CDR2 FQGNSA. CDR3 length: 14 amino acids. Trimming took 2 bases from V and 6 from J, leaving 12 bases between them. The CDR3 region is CASSLNLEADTQYF. The CDR3 region has the DNA TGTGCCAGCAGCTTAAACCTCGAGGCGGATACGCAGTATTTT.

In its sample, this clonotype was seen many times. CDR3 in DNA: TGCAGTGCTACTGACAGGGGTGGCAATCAGCCCCAGCATTTT. Its translation is CSATDRGGNQPQHF. The chain employs TRBV20-1 and TRBJ1-5, with 8 bases fitting TRBD1. The trim removed 4 bases at V and 2 bases at J, leaving 4 bases unmatched. This CDR3 has 14 amino acids. Germline V gene sequence: CDR1 DFQATT, CDR2 SNEGSKA (reference sequence).

Many counts were recorded for this clonotype. The chain links TRBV27 to TRBJ2-5, with 9 bases aligning to TRBD1. This CDR3 spans 17 amino acids. V was clipped by 7 bases and J by 5 bases; unmatched bases: 17. Germline-derived CDR1 and CDR2 are MNHEY and SMNVEV (reference sequence). The CDR3 region is CASTLASYRGPVETQYF. In nucleotides, the CDR3 is TGTGCCAGCACCTTAGCCTCATACAGGGGGCCGGTGGAGACCCAGTACTTC.

Turning to this clonotype: A much larger clonotype is one base distant, so this may be a read error. The chain recombines TRBV3-1 with TRBJ2-7, with D uncertain. CDR3 length: 17 amino acids. Germline V gene data show CDR1 as LGHDT and CDR2 as YNNKEL (reference sequence). The CDR3 bases are TGTGCCAGCAGCCAAGGGATTCCCAGGAGTTGGATAAGCGAGCACTACTTC. Translating gives CASSQGIPRSWISEHYF.